This TCR beta chain is from a study of early T cells in non-severe SARS-CoV-2 infection. The ends were cut back, 3 bases at V and 2 bases at J, with 11 bases in the middle. This CDR3 spans 14 amino acids. Via MiXCR, TCRdb re-called the 5' RACE reads, giving one row per CDR3 protein. The table includes around 83,000 distinct CDR3 sequences, roughly 10% detected once. The input for sequencing was whole blood, taken at baseline. The clonotype was recovered from an adult who was a healthcare worker with PCR-confirmed SARS-CoV-2 infection or an uninfected control (not recorded which). The chain has TRBV12-3 or TRBV12-4 and TRBJ2-7; D perhaps matches TRBD1 (5 bases). For the CDR3, the DNA is TGTGCCAGCAGTTTTGGGGCGGATGCCTACGAGCAGTACTTC. Its translation: CASSFGADAYEQYF.